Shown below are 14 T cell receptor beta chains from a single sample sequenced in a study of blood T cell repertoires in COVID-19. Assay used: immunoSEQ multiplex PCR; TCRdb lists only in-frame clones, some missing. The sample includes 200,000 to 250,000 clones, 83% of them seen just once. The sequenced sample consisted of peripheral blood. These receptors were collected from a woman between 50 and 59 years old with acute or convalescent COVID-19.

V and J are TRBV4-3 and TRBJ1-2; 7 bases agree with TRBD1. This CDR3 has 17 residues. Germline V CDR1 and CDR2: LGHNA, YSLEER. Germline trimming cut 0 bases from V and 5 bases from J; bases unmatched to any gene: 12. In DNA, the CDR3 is TGCGCCAGCAGCCAAGATAGGAGGGACAGCCAGATTTATGGCTACACCTTC. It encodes CASSQDRRDSQIYGYTF.

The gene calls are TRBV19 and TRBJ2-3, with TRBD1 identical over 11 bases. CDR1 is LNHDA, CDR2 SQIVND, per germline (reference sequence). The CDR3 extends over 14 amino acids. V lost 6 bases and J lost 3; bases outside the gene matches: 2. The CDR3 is CASRGTGGTDTQYF. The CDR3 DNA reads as TGTGCCAGTAGGGGGACAGGGGGAACAGATACGCAGTATTTT.

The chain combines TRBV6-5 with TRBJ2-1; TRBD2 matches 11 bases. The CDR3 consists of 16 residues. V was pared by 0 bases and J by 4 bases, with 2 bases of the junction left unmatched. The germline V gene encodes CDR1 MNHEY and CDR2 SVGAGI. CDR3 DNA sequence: TGTGCCAGCAGTTACTCGGGACTAGCGGAATACAATGAGCAGTTCTTC. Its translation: CASSYSGLAEYNEQFF.

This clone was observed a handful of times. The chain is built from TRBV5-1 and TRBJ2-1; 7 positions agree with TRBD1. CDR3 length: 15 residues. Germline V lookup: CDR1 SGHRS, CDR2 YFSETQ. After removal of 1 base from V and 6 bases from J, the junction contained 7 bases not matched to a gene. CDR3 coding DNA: TGCGCCAGCAGCTTGCCAGACAGGGTGAGCAATGAGCAGTTCTTC. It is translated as CASSLPDRVSNEQFF.

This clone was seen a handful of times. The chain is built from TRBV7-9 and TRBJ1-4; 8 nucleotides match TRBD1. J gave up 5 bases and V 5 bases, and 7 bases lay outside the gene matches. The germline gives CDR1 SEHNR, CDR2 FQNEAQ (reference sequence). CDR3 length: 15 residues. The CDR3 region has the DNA TGTGCCAGCAGCCCCAGACAGGGGAGGAATGAAAAACTGTTTTTT. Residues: CASSPRQGRNEKLFF.

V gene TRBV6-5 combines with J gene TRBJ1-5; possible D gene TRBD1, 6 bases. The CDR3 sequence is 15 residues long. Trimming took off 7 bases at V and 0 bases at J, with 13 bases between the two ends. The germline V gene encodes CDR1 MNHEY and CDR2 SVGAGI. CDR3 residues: CASNLGQYSNQPQHF. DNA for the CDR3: TGTGCCAGCAATCTAGGACAGTATAGCAATCAGCCCCAGCATTTT.

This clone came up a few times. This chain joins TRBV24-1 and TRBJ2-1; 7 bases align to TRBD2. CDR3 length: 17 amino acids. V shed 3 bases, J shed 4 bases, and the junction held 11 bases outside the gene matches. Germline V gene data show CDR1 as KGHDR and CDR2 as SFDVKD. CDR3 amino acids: CATSDKAGPKRYNEQFF. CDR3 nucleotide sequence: TGTGCCACCAGTGATAAAGCGGGACCGAAAAGATACAATGAGCAGTTCTTC.

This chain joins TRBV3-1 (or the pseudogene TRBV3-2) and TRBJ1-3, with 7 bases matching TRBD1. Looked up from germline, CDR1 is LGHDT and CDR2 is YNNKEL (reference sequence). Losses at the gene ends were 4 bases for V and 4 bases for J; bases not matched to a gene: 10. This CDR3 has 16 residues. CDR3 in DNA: TGTGCCAGCAGCCCACACCGGGACAGTATCGGAAACACCATATATTTT. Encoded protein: CASSPHRDSIGNTIYF.

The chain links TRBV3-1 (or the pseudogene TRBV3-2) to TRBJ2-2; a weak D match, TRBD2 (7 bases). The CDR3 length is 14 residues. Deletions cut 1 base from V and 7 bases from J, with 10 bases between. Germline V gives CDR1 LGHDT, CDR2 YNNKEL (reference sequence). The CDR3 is CASSQAGGGGELFF. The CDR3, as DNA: TGTGCCAGCAGCCAAGCGGGGGGCGGCGGGGAGCTGTTTTTT.

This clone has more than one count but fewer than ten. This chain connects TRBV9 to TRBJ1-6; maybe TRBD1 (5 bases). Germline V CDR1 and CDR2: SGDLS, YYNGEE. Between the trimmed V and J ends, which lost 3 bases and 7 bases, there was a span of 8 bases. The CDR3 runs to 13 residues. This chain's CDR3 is CASSEGSNSPLHF. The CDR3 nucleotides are TGTGCCAGCAGCGAGGGGTCCAATTCACCCCTCCACTTT.

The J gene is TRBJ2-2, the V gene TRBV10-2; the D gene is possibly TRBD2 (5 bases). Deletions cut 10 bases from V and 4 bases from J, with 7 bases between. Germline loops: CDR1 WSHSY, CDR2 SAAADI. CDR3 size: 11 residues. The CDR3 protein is CAMGSTGELFF. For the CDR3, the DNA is TGCGCCATGGGGAGCACCGGGGAGCTGTTTTTT.

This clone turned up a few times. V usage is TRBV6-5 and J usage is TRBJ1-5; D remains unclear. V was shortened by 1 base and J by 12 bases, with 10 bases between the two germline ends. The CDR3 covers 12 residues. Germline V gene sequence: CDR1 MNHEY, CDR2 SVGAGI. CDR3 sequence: CASSYYGGVQHF. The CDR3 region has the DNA TGTGCCAGCAGTTACTATGGCGGCGTCCAGCATTTT.

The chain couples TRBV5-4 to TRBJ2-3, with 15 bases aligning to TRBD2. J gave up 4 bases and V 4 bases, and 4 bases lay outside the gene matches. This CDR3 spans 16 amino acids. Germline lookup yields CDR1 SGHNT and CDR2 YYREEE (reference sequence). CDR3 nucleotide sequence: TGTGCCAGCAGCCCCGGACTAGCGGGGGGGGCAGATACGCAGTATTTT. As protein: CASSPGLAGGADTQYF. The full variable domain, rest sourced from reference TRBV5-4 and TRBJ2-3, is ETGVTQSPTHLIKTRGQQVTLRCSSQSGHNTVSWYQQALGQGPQFIFQYYREEENGRGNFPPRFSGLQFPNYSSELNVNALELDDSALYLCASSPGLAGGADTQYFGPGTRLTVL.

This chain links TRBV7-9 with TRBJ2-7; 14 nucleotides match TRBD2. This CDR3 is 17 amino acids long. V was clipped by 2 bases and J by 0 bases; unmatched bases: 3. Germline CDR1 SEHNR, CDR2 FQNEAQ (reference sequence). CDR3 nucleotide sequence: TGTGCCAGCAGCTTAAAAGGGACTAGCGGGAGCTCCTACGAGCAGTACTTC. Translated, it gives CASSLKGTSGSSYEQYF. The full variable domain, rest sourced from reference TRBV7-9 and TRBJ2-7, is DTGVSQNPRHKITKRGQNVTFRCDPISEHNRLYWYRQTLGQGPEFLTYFQNEAQLEKSRLLSDRFSAERPKGSFSTLEIQRTEQGDSAMYLCASSLKGTSGSSYEQYFGPGTRLTVT.